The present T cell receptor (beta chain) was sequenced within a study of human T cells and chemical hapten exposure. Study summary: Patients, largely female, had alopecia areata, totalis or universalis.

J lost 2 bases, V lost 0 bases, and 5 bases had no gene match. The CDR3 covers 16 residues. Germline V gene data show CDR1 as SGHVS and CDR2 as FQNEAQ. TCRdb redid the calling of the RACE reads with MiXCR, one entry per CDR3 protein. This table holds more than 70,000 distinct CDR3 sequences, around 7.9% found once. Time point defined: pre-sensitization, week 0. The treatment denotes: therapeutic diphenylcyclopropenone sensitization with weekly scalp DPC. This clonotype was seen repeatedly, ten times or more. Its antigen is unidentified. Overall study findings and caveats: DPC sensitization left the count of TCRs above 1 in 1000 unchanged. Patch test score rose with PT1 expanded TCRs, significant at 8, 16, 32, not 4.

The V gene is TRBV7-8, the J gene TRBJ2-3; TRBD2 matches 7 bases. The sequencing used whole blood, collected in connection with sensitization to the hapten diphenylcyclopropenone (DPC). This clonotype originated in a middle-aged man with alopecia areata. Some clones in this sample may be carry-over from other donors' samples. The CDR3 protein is CASSLAGRAPTDTQYF. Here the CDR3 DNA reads TGTGCCAGCAGCTTAGCGGGGAGGGCGCCCACAGATACGCAGTATTTT.